These 30 T cell receptor beta chains originate from one sample sequenced in a study of identical twins. TCRdb reprocessed the 5' RACE reads with MiXCR, giving one entry per CDR3 protein. The repertoire includes 150,000 or so distinct CDR3 sequences, approximately 4% of them detected once, and 8.1% sits in the top ten. Sequencing input: memory T cells sorted from blood. Receptor source: a man aged 18 to 29 in good health.

This clonotype was seen ten or more times. The chain uses TRBV2 and TRBJ2-7, with 14 bases lining up with TRBD2. CDR1 and CDR2 (germline): SNHLY, FYNNEI. CDR3 length: 18 amino acids. Trimming at V came to 7 bases and at J to 6 bases, leaving 17 bases not matched to a gene. This chain's CDR3 is CASNEQAGLAGESGEQYV. CDR3 DNA sequence: TGTGCCAGCAATGAGCAAGCGGGACTAGCGGGAGAGTCTGGCGAGCAGTACGTC.

This clonotype showed up many times. The chain links TRBV7-8 to TRBJ1-5; D not resolved. The germline gives CDR1 SGHVS, CDR2 FQNEAQ. V gave up 4 bases and J gave up 0 bases, with 7 bases separating them. The CDR3 spans 14 residues. Here the CDR3 reads CASSSEGSNQPQHF. DNA for the CDR3: TGTGCCAGCAGCTCGGAGGGTAGCAATCAGCCCCAGCATTTT.

Ten or more counts support this clonotype. The chain combines TRBV9 with TRBJ2-5, with D unresolved. CDR1 SGDLS and CDR2 YYNGEE come from the germline V gene. The CDR3 consists of 14 residues. Trimming took off 0 bases at V and 4 bases at J, with 10 bases between the two ends. CDR3: CASSVGRVLETQYF. CDR3 nucleotide sequence: TGTGCCAGCAGCGTAGGGCGAGTTTTAGAGACCCAGTACTTC.

In its sample, this clonotype was seen many times. The chain couples TRBV28 to TRBJ2-5; 7 bases are shared with TRBD1. The CDR3 totals 15 residues. Trimming removed 5 bases from V and 10 bases from J; junction bases left unmatched: 16. From germline, CDR1 is MDHEN and CDR2 SYDVKM. The CDR3 is CASSHFERSTGVQYF. CDR3 bases: TGTGCCAGCAGTCATTTCGAGAGGTCTACAGGGGTCCAGTACTTC.

In this sample, this clonotype turned up a few times. This sequence joins TRBV20-1 and TRBJ1-1; D is possibly TRBD1 (5 bases). The CDR3 has 14 residues. Deletions cut 5 bases from V and 3 bases from J, with 16 bases between. The germline CDR1 and CDR2 sequences are DFQATT and SNEGSKA (reference sequence). The CDR3 spells CSAPQGRGYTEAFF. CDR3 DNA sequence: TGCAGTGCTCCCCAGGGTCGCGGGTACACTGAAGCTTTCTTT.

This clonotype was counted many times. V gene TRBV2 combines with J gene TRBJ1-4; no firm D call. V lost 4 bases and J 7 bases, leaving 7 bases between the germline ends. The CDR3 contains 12 residues. CDR1 SNHLY and CDR2 FYNNEI come from the germline V gene. CDR3 sequence: CASSGAGEKLFF. The CDR3 DNA reads TGTGCCAGCAGTGGCGCCGGTGAAAAACTGTTTTTT.

Ten or more counts support this clonotype. The gene calls are TRBV30 and TRBJ1-1; TRBD1 agrees at 8 bases. Per germline, CDR1 GTSNPN and CDR2 SVGIG (reference sequence). V lost 0 bases and J lost 4; bases outside the gene matches: 10. The CDR3 loop spans 16 amino acids. The CDR3 DNA reads TGTGCCTGGAGTGTAAACCAGGGGGCACTTTTCACTGAAGCTTTCTTT. Translation gives CAWSVNQGALFTEAFF.

This clonotype was found many times. This chain uses TRBV6-2 or TRBV6-3 with TRBJ1-1; TRBD1 is a possible D gene (6 bases). The CDR3 has 15 amino acids. Trimming shortened V by 5 bases and J by 4 bases, and 17 bases separated the two germline ends. From germline, CDR1 is MNHEY and CDR2 SVGEGT. The CDR3 region is CASSGSDRKFTEAFF. The CDR3 bases are TGTGCCAGCAGTGGATCTGACAGGAAGTTCACTGAAGCTTTCTTT.

This clonotype was found many times. The chain uses TRBV6-1 and TRBJ1-6; the D gene is possibly TRBD1 (5 bases). V lost 5 bases, J lost 6 bases, and 14 bases lay in between. The CDR3 consists of 15 residues. The V gene's germline CDR1 is MNHNS and CDR2 SASEGT. CDR3 region: CASSKNRPPNSPLHF. For the CDR3, the DNA is TGTGCCAGCAGTAAAAACAGGCCCCCTAATTCACCCCTCCACTTT.

In this sample, this clonotype turned up many times. V gene TRBV12-3 or TRBV12-4 combines with J gene TRBJ1-1, with D unresolved. The V end was cut by 5 bases, the J end by 4 bases, with 8 bases between. The length of the CDR3 is 12 residues. CDR3 DNA: TGTGCCAGCAGTCCGGATTCCACTGAAGCTTTCTTT. Its translation is CASSPDSTEAFF.

This clonotype has at least ten counts. The chain employs TRBV7-9 and TRBJ1-1; D gene uncertain. Germline CDR1 is SEHNR and CDR2 is FQNEAQ (reference sequence). Trimming took off 1 base at V and 0 bases at J, with 9 bases between the two ends. The length of the CDR3 is 15 residues. CDR3 residues: CASSLDGSLNTEAFF. The CDR3 DNA sequence: TGTGCCAGCAGCTTAGATGGGAGCTTGAACACTGAAGCTTTCTTT. Combining the CDR3 with reference TRBV7-9 and TRBJ1-1 gives the whole variable domain DTGVSQNPRHKITKRGQNVTFRCDPISEHNRLYWYRQTLGQGPEFLTYFQNEAQLEKSRLLSDRFSAERPKGSFSTLEIQRTEQGDSAMYLCASSLDGSLNTEAFFGQGTRLTVV.

This clonotype was counted ten times or more. The chain joins TRBV5-1 to TRBJ2-7; D is perhaps TRBD2 (6 bases). The ends were cut back, 0 bases at V and 6 bases at J, with 10 bases in the middle. CDR1 and CDR2 from the germline V gene are SGHRS and YFSETQ. This CDR3 contains 13 residues. CDR3 DNA sequence: TGCGCCAGCAGCTTGGACGGGGGAGGCGAGCAGTACGTC. Protein sequence: CASSLDGGGEQYV.

Many counts were recorded for this clonotype. This rearrangement joins TRBV28 to TRBJ2-7, with 10 bases fitting TRBD2. The CDR3 runs 14 residues. After removal of 6 bases from V and 5 bases from J, the junction contained 7 bases not matched to a gene. Looked up from germline, CDR1 is MDHEN and CDR2 is SYDVKM. The CDR3 here is CASRQLAGAHEQYV. The CDR3 DNA sequence: TGTGCCAGCAGACAGCTAGCGGGGGCCCACGAGCAGTACGTC.

This clonotype was seen at least ten times. The chain is built from TRBV10-1 and TRBJ1-1, with TRBD1 matching 7 bases. The CDR3 contains 15 residues. Germline CDR1 reads WNHNN; CDR2 reads SYGVQD (reference sequence). V was pared by 5 bases and J by 0 bases, with 6 bases of the junction left unmatched. The CDR3 region has the DNA TGCGCCAGCAGTCCCGGGACAGTTTTGAACACTGAAGCTTTCTTT. It is translated as CASSPGTVLNTEAFF.

This clonotype was found many times. The chain links TRBV9 to TRBJ2-7, with D unresolved. This CDR3 has 15 amino acids. Germline V gene lookup returns CDR1 SGDLS and CDR2 YYNGEE. Trimming took 0 bases from V and 7 from J, leaving 17 bases between them. CDR3 protein: CASSVGADGNGEQYF. The CDR3 nucleotides are TGTGCCAGCAGCGTAGGGGCCGACGGAAACGGAGAGCAGTACTTC.

In its sample, this clonotype was seen many times. The chain links TRBV20-1 to TRBJ1-6, with a weak D call TRBD1 (5 bases). CDR3 length: 17 residues. Per germline, CDR1 DFQATT and CDR2 SNEGSKA (reference sequence). With 0 bases removed from V and 7 bases from J, the gap between germline ends came to 19 bases. The CDR3 nucleotides are TGCAGTGCTAGAGAGCCCACCCTAAGGGGCGCCAATTCACCCCTCCACTTT. This translates into CSAREPTLRGANSPLHF.

This clonotype showed up many times. The chain joins TRBV5-5 to TRBJ2-1; 10 bases fit TRBD2. Germline loops: CDR1 SGHKS, CDR2 YYEKEE (reference sequence). The CDR3 sequence is 16 residues long. V was clipped by 0 bases and J by 7 bases; unmatched bases: 7. Here the CDR3 reads CASSLAVSGRFNEQFF. CDR3 DNA: TGTGCCAGCAGCTTGGCCGTTAGCGGGAGGTTTAATGAGCAGTTCTTC.

This clonotype has at least ten counts. The chain has TRBV30 and TRBJ2-1; no clear D gene. The V gene's germline CDR1 is GTSNPN and CDR2 SVGIG (reference sequence). V shed 1 base and J shed 4 bases, with 11 bases lying between them. The CDR3 consists of 14 residues. CDR3 sequence (DNA): TGTGCCTGGAGTGGGATTGATAGATACAATGAGCAGTTCTTC. Amino acids: CAWSGIDRYNEQFF.

In its sample, this clonotype was seen many times. The gene calls are TRBV15 and TRBJ1-2; 7 bases align to TRBD1. Germline assignment: CDR1 LNHNV and CDR2 YYDKDF (reference sequence). Trimming at V came to 3 bases and at J to 5 bases, leaving 9 bases not matched to a gene. This CDR3 has 15 amino acids. The CDR3 is CATSSTRQGFYGYTF. CDR3 coding DNA: TGTGCCACCAGCAGTACACGACAGGGATTTTATGGCTACACCTTC.

Only a few counts were recorded for this clonotype. The CDR3: CASSRLAGTSQNNEQFF. In DNA, the CDR3 is TGTGCCAGCAGCCGTCTGGCCGGGACTAGCCAGAACAATGAGCAGTTCTTC. The genes are TRBV7-3 and TRBJ2-1, with TRBD2 matching over 9 bases. This CDR3 has 17 amino acids. The V segment lost 5 bases and the J segment 5 bases; nucleotides outside the gene matches: 13. The V gene's germline CDR1 is SGHTA and CDR2 FQGTGA.

Ten or more counts support this clonotype. The genes are TRBV6-2 or TRBV6-3 and TRBJ1-5; a possible D gene is TRBD1 (6 bases). The CDR3 is 17 amino acids. The ends were cut back, 2 bases at V and 3 bases at J, with 17 bases in the middle. Per the germline V gene, CDR1 is MNHEY and CDR2 is SVGEGT. CDR3 DNA: TGTGCCAGCAGTTACATTGGGGGCGGGGCCCTCAATCAGCCCCAGCATTTT. Translated, it gives CASSYIGGGALNQPQHF.

This clonotype was picked up many times. The CDR3 DNA sequence: TGTGCCAGCAGCCAAGTACCGGGACAGGGAATAAATGGCTACACCTTC. This translates into CASSQVPGQGINGYTF. The chain has TRBV6-1 and TRBJ1-2, with TRBD1 matching 9 bases. This CDR3 contains 16 residues. Germline V gene data show CDR1 as MNHNS and CDR2 as SASEGT. V lost 6 bases, J lost 6 bases, and 14 bases stayed unmatched.

This clonotype has a handful of counts. V is TRBV19 and J is TRBJ1-5; 8 positions agree with TRBD1. The CDR3 sequence is 15 residues long. The ends lost 7 bases at V and 0 bases at J; junction bases unmatched: 5. CDR1 is LNHDA, CDR2 SQIVND, per germline (reference sequence). The CDR3 coding sequence is TGTGCCAGTACCGGGACAGGCAATAGCAATCAGCCCCAGCATTTT. This encodes CASTGTGNSNQPQHF.

The chain is built from TRBV6-1 and TRBJ2-7, with D unresolved. This CDR3 spans 13 amino acids. The V end lost 3 bases, the J end lost 2 bases, and 8 bases lay between the germline ends. Germline V gives CDR1 MNHNS, CDR2 SASEGT. CDR3 in amino acids: CASSDRAAYEQYV. CDR3 nucleotides: TGTGCCAGCAGTGATCGGGCAGCCTACGAGCAGTACGTC.

DNA for the CDR3: TGTGCCAGCAGCCTCTACGACGGGAATCTAGAGAAGTACGTC. This gives the protein CASSLYDGNLEKYV. This rearrangement joins TRBV11-2 to TRBJ2-7, with a weak D call TRBD2 (5 bases). The CDR3 is made up of 14 amino acids. Looked up from germline, CDR1 is SGHAT and CDR2 is FQNNGV. V lost 5 bases and J lost 11, with 22 bases in between.

The table lists this clonotype with many counts. CDR3: CASSFLGAKNIQYF. For the CDR3, the DNA is TGTGCCAGCAGTTTTTTGGGAGCCAAAAACATTCAGTACTTC. The chain is built from TRBV28 and TRBJ2-4; D remains ambiguous. This CDR3 has 14 residues. The germline gives CDR1 MDHEN, CDR2 SYDVKM. V dropped 3 bases and J dropped 0 bases, with 6 bases sitting between them.

This clonotype was detected many times. The chain joins TRBV3-1 to TRBJ1-3, with D unresolved. The CDR3 covers 13 residues. Germline V lookup: CDR1 LGHDT, CDR2 YNNKEL (reference sequence). Trimming shortened V by 4 bases and J by 2 bases, and 6 bases separated the two germline ends. The DNA of the CDR3 is TGTGCCAGCAGCCGGACGGCTGGAAACACCATATATTTT. It is translated as CASSRTAGNTIYF.

This clonotype was picked up many times. V gene TRBV12-3 or TRBV12-4 combines with J gene TRBJ2-5, with 12 bases identical to TRBD1. V shed 5 bases, J shed 4 bases, and the junction held 5 bases outside the gene matches. CDR3 size: 15 residues. The CDR3 DNA reads TGTGCCAGCAGTCCGGGACAGGGGGCGGGAGAGACCCAGTACTTC. This sequence encodes CASSPGQGAGETQYF.

This clonotype was detected ten times or more. The rearrangement uses TRBV20-1 and TRBJ2-2; D gene unclear. Deletions cut 5 bases from V and 5 bases from J, with 12 bases between. Germline CDR1 and CDR2: DFQATT and SNEGSKA (reference sequence). The CDR3 sequence is 13 residues long. This CDR3 is CSAPLSGTGELFF. The CDR3, as DNA: TGCAGTGCTCCCTTATCTGGTACCGGGGAGCTGTTTTTT.

This clonotype was counted ten times or more. The chain recombines TRBV20-1 with TRBJ1-5; no reliable D call. Trimming removed 1 base at V and 2 bases at J, with 15 bases between. The CDR3 runs to 16 residues. Germline lookup yields CDR1 DFQATT and CDR2 SNEGSKA (reference sequence). In DNA form, the CDR3 reads TGCAGTGCTAGAGTGGCAGGAGAATCGGGCAATCAGCCCCAGCATTTT. Amino acids: CSARVAGESGNQPQHF.